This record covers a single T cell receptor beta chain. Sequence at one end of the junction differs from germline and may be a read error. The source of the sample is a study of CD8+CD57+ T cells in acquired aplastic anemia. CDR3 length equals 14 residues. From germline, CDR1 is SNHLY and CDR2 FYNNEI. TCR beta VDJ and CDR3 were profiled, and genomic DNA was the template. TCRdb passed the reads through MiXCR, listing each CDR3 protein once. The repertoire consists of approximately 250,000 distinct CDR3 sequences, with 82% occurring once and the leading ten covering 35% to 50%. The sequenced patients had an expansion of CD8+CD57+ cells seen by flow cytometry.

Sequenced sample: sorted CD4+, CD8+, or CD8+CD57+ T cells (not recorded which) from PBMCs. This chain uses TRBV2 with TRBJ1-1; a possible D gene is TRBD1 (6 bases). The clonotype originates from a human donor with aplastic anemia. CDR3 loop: CASGDGGQDTQYFF. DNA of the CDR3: TGTGCCAGCGGGGACGGGGGCCAAGATACGCAGTATTTTTTT.